This entry is about one TCR beta chain. The protocol was immunoSEQ multiplex PCR, while the TCRdb copy is restricted to in-frame clones and leaves out a portion. The table includes hundreds of thousands of clones, more than 80% detected once. The sample belongs to a study of Ad26.COV2.S vaccination and SARS-CoV-2 variants. Per the germline V gene, CDR1 is MNHEY and CDR2 is SMNVEV (reference sequence). V lost 2 bases to trimming and J lost 5 bases, with 9 bases between them. The CDR3 has 13 residues. Treatment given: some 20 received Ad26.COV2.S at low or high dose, single or two shots; about 5 received placebo; per-sample allocation not given. Collection of samples fell on day 63 after the first vaccine or placebo injection.

The sequencing here drew on peripheral blood, taken in a trial of Ad26.COV2.S vaccine versus placebo. The chain links TRBV27 to TRBJ2-5, with a tentative D call TRBD2 (6 bases). This clonotype was obtained from a person aged 18 to 59 who received the Ad26.COV2.S COVID-19 vaccine or a placebo. The CDR3 nucleotides read TGTGCCAGCAGTTTAGTGGGGAGGGAGACCCAGTACTTC. Its translation: CASSLVGRETQYF.